One sample yielded the 29 T cell receptor beta chains listed below, sequenced in a study of T cell responses to AZD1222 COVID-19 vaccine. Only in-frame clones appear in the TCRdb table, and some are missing; sequencing was by immunoSEQ multiplex PCR. The sample yields about 150,000 clones, around 92% seen once. The sequences come from peripheral blood, collected 28 days after the second AZD1222 dose. The origin of the receptors is an adult who received the AZD1222 COVID-19 vaccine.

The chain carries TRBV5-1 and TRBJ1-6; TRBD1 aligns across 7 bases. The germline V gene encodes CDR1 SGHRS and CDR2 YFSETQ. Unmatched junction bases numbered 15, after V lost 3 bases and J lost 9 bases. The CDR3 totals 17 residues. In nucleotides, the CDR3 is TGCGCCAGCAGCTATCAACCGATCGACAGGGTGGGTTCACCCCTCCACTTT. Protein: CASSYQPIDRVGSPLHF.

J is TRBJ2-7 and V is TRBV7-3, with TRBD1 as a possible D gene (5 bases). V was shortened by 1 base and J by 2 bases, with 9 bases between the two germline ends. The CDR3 runs 14 residues. The germline V gene encodes CDR1 SGHTA and CDR2 FQGTGA. CDR3 nucleotides: TGTGCCAGCAGCTTAATAAGACAGCCCTACGAGCAGTACTTC. It encodes CASSLIRQPYEQYF.

The chain is built from TRBV9 and TRBJ2-2; D gene uncertain. This CDR3 has 14 amino acids. With 4 bases removed from V and 4 bases from J, the gap between germline ends came to 11 bases. Germline V gene sequence: CDR1 SGDLS, CDR2 YYNGEE. This CDR3 reads CASSPAVVTGELFF. DNA for the CDR3: TGTGCCAGCAGCCCCGCCGTGGTCACCGGGGAGCTGTTTTTT.

The V gene is TRBV28, the J gene TRBJ1-5, with D perhaps TRBD1 (6 bases). The germline gives CDR1 MDHEN, CDR2 SYDVKM. The CDR3 loop spans 18 amino acids. The V and J ends lost 8 bases and 2 bases respectively, with 25 bases between them. As DNA, the CDR3 is TGTGCCAGCGCAATTACCGGGTGGGGGCTAGGAGGCAATCAGCCCCAGCATTTT. This sequence encodes CASAITGWGLGGNQPQHF.

The count of this clone is one. This chain links TRBV6-2 or TRBV6-3 with TRBJ2-1; 9 bases fit TRBD2. The germline V gene has CDR1 MNHEY and CDR2 SVGEGT. CDR3 length: 14 amino acids. J gave up 6 bases and V 5 bases, and 5 bases lay outside the gene matches. CDR3 sequence (DNA): TGTGCCAGCAGTCGTAGCGGGAGTGGCAATGAGCAGTTCTTC. Its protein product is CASSRSGSGNEQFF.

The CDR3, as DNA: TGTGCCAGCAGTAGGACAGGGAGCTCTGGAAACACCATATATTTT. Its protein is CASSRTGSSGNTIYF. J is TRBJ1-3 and V is TRBV27, with TRBD1 matching 8 bases. The CDR3 runs 15 residues. Germline CDR1 MNHEY, CDR2 SMNVEV (reference sequence). The J segment lost 0 bases and the V segment lost 5 bases, leaving 3 bases of the junction unmatched.

The genes are TRBV24-1 and TRBJ2-2; D remains ambiguous. The CDR3 consists of 17 residues. CDR1 and CDR2 (germline): KGHDR, SFDVKD. Trimming took 5 bases from V and 2 from J, leaving 17 bases between them. The CDR3 DNA follows: TGTGCCACCAGTGGGGTCGGTCGGACCCTCAACACCGGGGAGCTGTTTTTT. Protein product: CATSGVGRTLNTGELFF.

V and J are TRBV28 and TRBJ1-4, with 8 nucleotides matching TRBD1. This CDR3 has 13 residues. Germline V gene data show CDR1 as MDHEN and CDR2 as SYDVKM. The V gene end was trimmed by 6 bases and the J gene end by 8 bases; junction bases not matched to a gene: 5. This CDR3 is CASSSGQGEKLFF. CDR3 bases: TGTGCCAGCAGCTCCGGACAGGGAGAAAAACTGTTTTTT.

CDR3 DNA: TGTGCCAGCACCCATCCGGGGAAGGTATACACCGGGGAGCTGTTTTTT. Amino acids: CASTHPGKVYTGELFF. This sequence joins TRBV7-9 and TRBJ2-2; D may be TRBD2 (5 bases). The germline gives CDR1 SEHNR, CDR2 FQNEAQ (reference sequence). Trimming left V 7 bases short and J 3 bases short, with 18 bases between. The CDR3 is 16 residues long.

The V gene is TRBV4-3, the J gene TRBJ2-2; 8 positions agree with TRBD1. Germline-derived CDR1 and CDR2 are LGHNA and YSLEER. The ends lost 6 bases at V and 4 bases at J; junction bases unmatched: 7. The length of the CDR3 is 15 residues. The CDR3 nucleotides read TGCGCCAGCAGACCGGACAGGGCCATCACCGGGGAGCTGTTTTTT. The encoded protein is CASRPDRAITGELFF.

Of note for this clone: This sample also contains other DNA sequences that code for the same CDR3. The chain joins TRBV18 to TRBJ2-1; D gene unclear. Germline CDR1 KGHSH, CDR2 LQKENI. CDR3 length: 14 residues. Trimming removed 0 bases from V and 3 bases from J, with 6 bases in between. The CDR3 region is CASSPPGSYNEQFF. The CDR3 region has the DNA TGTGCCAGCTCACCACCGGGAAGCTACAATGAGCAGTTCTTC. Based on the CDR3 plus reference TRBV18 and TRBJ2-1, the full variable domain is NAGVMQNPRHLVRRRGQEARLRCSPMKGHSHVYWYRQLPEEGLKFMVYLQKENIIDESGMPKERFSAEFPKEGPSILRIQQVVRGDSAAYFCASSPPGSYNEQFFGPGTRLTVL.

The chain carries TRBV12-3 or TRBV12-4 and TRBJ2-7; D may correspond to TRBD1 or TRBD2 (5 bases each). The V gene lost 6 bases and the J gene lost 7 bases, with 13 bases spanning the gap. This CDR3 region has 12 residues. The CDR3: CASRRDGHEQYF. CDR3 DNA: TGTGCCAGCAGACGGGACGGTCATGAGCAGTACTTC.

Of note for this clone: A read error may produce the germline difference seen at one junction end. The chain employs TRBV12-3 or TRBV12-4 and TRBJ1-5, with D possibly TRBD1 on 6 matching bases. CDR3 length equals 13 residues. CDR3 nucleotide sequence: TGTGCCAGCAGCCAGGGGAGCAATCGGCCCCAGCATTTT. Translation gives CASSQGSNRPQHF.

This sequence joins TRBV5-1 and TRBJ2-3; 11 bases match TRBD2. Germline V gene sequence: CDR1 SGHRS, CDR2 YFSETQ. V lost 4 bases to trimming and J lost 2 bases; unmatched junction nucleotides: 6. This CDR3 comprises 16 residues. CDR3 nucleotide sequence: TGCGCCAGCAGCCCTCTAGCGGGAGGACCCACAGATACGCAGTATTTT. It yields the protein CASSPLAGGPTDTQYF.

This rearrangement joins TRBV5-4 to TRBJ2-1, with TRBD1 matching 10 bases. CDR3 length: 15 amino acids. CDR1 is SGHNT and CDR2 is YYREEE in the germline V gene (reference sequence). The J segment lost 1 base and the V segment lost 4 bases, leaving 2 bases of the junction unmatched. The CDR3 bases are TGTGCCAGCAGCGGGGGACAGGGGTCCTACAATGAGCAGTTCTTC. It encodes CASSGGQGSYNEQFF.

V is TRBV27 and J is TRBJ2-5; 13 positions match TRBD2. With V trimmed by 1 base and J by 5 bases, 4 bases remained unmatched. The CDR3 spans 16 residues. The V gene's germline CDR1 is MNHEY and CDR2 SMNVEV (reference sequence). The CDR3 reads CASSLWGTSGVETQYF. The CDR3 nucleotides are TGTGCCAGCAGTTTATGGGGGACTAGCGGGGTGGAGACCCAGTACTTC.

V is TRBV2 and J is TRBJ1-2; 7 nucleotides agree with TRBD1. The CDR3 runs 13 residues. Trimming cost V 5 bases and J 3 bases; bases outside gene matches: 3. Germline CDR1 reads SNHLY; CDR2 reads FYNNEI. DNA of the CDR3: TGTGCCAGCAGTTCCGGACAGGACTATGGCTACACCTTC. Translation gives CASSSGQDYGYTF.

The chain combines TRBV7-6 with TRBJ1-5; tentatively, D is TRBD1 (5 bases). CDR3 length: 13 amino acids. Deletions cut 5 bases from V and 5 bases from J, with 10 bases between. Germline values: CDR1 SGHVS, CDR2 FNYEAQ. The CDR3 spells CASSPREDQPQHF. The DNA of the CDR3 is TGTGCCAGCAGCCCCAGGGAGGATCAGCCCCAGCATTTT.

The V call is TRBV5-4, the J call TRBJ1-3; D gene uncertain. Trimming pared 1 base from V and 2 bases from J, leaving 16 bases between. The CDR3 sequence is 17 residues long. Germline CDR1 and CDR2: SGHNT and YYREEE (reference sequence). CDR3 residues: CASSLKVSGRPGNTIYF. The CDR3 bases are TGTGCCAGCAGCTTGAAAGTATCAGGCCGACCTGGAAACACCATATATTTT.

This chain links TRBV5-1 with TRBJ2-4, with TRBD1 matching 9 bases. CDR3 length equals 15 residues. Germline trimming cut 4 bases from V and 8 bases from J; bases unmatched to any gene: 10. The germline CDR1 and CDR2 sequences are SGHRS and YFSETQ. CDR3 protein: CASSRRTGGLDIQYF. CDR3 coding DNA: TGCGCCAGCAGCCGAAGAACAGGGGGCTTGGACATTCAGTACTTC.

The V call is TRBV18, the J call TRBJ2-4, with TRBD2 matching over 13 bases. The CDR3 extends over 17 amino acids. Per the germline V gene, CDR1 is KGHSH and CDR2 is LQKENI. The J segment lost 2 bases and the V segment lost 3 bases, leaving 4 bases of the junction unmatched. In nucleotides, the CDR3 is TGTGCCAGCTCACCCCCGGGACTAGCGGGATCCAAAAACATTCAGTACTTC. It is translated as CASSPPGLAGSKNIQYF.

The V and J genes are TRBV5-1 and TRBJ1-4; TRBD1 might be the D (5 bases). Trimming took off 4 bases at V and 1 base at J, with 8 bases between the two ends. The CDR3 loop spans 14 amino acids. Germline-derived CDR1 and CDR2 are SGHRS and YFSETQ. The CDR3 DNA reads as TGCGCCAGCAGCGAGACAGTAACTAATGAAAAACTGTTTTTT. Its translation: CASSETVTNEKLFF.

The chain couples TRBV19 to TRBJ2-1, with 9 bases identical to TRBD2. V was pared by 3 bases and J by 5 bases, with 8 bases of the junction left unmatched. Germline V gene sequence: CDR1 LNHDA, CDR2 SQIVND (reference sequence). This CDR3 is 16 amino acids long. The CDR3 DNA sequence: TGTGCCAGTAGTATGTGGCTCCTAGCGGGAAACAATGAGCAGTTCTTC. This translates into CASSMWLLAGNNEQFF.

The chain has TRBV2 and TRBJ2-1; D remains unclear. Deletions cut 4 bases from V and 6 bases from J, with 7 bases between. The germline CDR1 and CDR2 sequences are SNHLY and FYNNEI. The CDR3 is made up of 12 amino acids. The CDR3 loop is CASSGIGNEQFF. The CDR3 DNA reads TGTGCCAGCAGTGGAATAGGCAATGAGCAGTTCTTC.

The chain combines TRBV2 with TRBJ2-1; tentatively, D is TRBD1 (5 bases). The V gene lost 6 bases and the J gene lost 0 bases, with 9 bases spanning the gap. CDR1 is SNHLY and CDR2 is FYNNEI in the germline V gene. This CDR3 spans 14 amino acids. The CDR3 DNA reads TGTGCCAGCAGGGTGGACACCTCCTACAATGAGCAGTTCTTC. Its translation: CASRVDTSYNEQFF. The variable domain in full, with the rest retrieved from reference TRBV2 and TRBJ2-1, is EPEVTQTPSHQVTQMGQEVILRCVPISNHLYFYWYRQILGQKVEFLVSFYNNEISEKSEIFDDQFSVERPDGSNFTLKIRSTKLEDSAMYFCASRVDTSYNEQFFGPGTRLTVL.

This clone turned up a few times. The rearrangement links TRBV7-2 to TRBJ2-1; TRBD2 aligns across 12 bases. With V trimmed by 0 bases and J by 9 bases, 3 bases remained unmatched. CDR1 SGHTA and CDR2 FQGNSA come from the germline V gene. The CDR3 sequence is 15 residues long. The CDR3 sequence: CASSLALAGGFEQFF. The CDR3 region has the DNA TGTGCCAGCAGCTTAGCCCTAGCGGGAGGGTTTGAGCAGTTCTTC.

A note on this clone: Other nucleotide sequences in the sample specify the same CDR3. The chain couples TRBV5-1 to TRBJ1-5; D remains unclear. Deletions cut 0 bases from V and 4 bases from J, with 8 bases between. The germline gives CDR1 SGHRS, CDR2 YFSETQ. The CDR3 is made up of 14 amino acids. CDR3: CASSLGNGNQPQHF. The CDR3 DNA sequence: TGCGCCAGCAGCTTGGGGAATGGGAATCAGCCCCAGCATTTT.

The chain links TRBV18 to TRBJ2-2; 9 bases map to TRBD2. Germline V gene sequence: CDR1 KGHSH, CDR2 LQKENI. V lost 9 bases, J lost 4 bases, and 9 bases stayed unmatched. The CDR3 length is 15 residues. The CDR3 is CASRGAGGGTGELFF. In DNA, the CDR3 is TGTGCCAGTCGTGGAGCGGGAGGAGGCACCGGGGAGCTGTTTTTT. The whole variable domain, remainder taken from reference TRBV18 and TRBJ2-2, is NAGVMQNPRHLVRRRGQEARLRCSPMKGHSHVYWYRQLPEEGLKFMVYLQKENIIDESGMPKERFSAEFPKEGPSILRIQQVVRGDSAAYFCASRGAGGGTGELFFGEGSRLTVL.

V and J are TRBV7-8 and TRBJ2-7; 7 bases agree with TRBD1. With V trimmed by 5 bases and J by 6 bases, 10 bases remained unmatched. The CDR3 covers 14 residues. CDR1 is SGHVS and CDR2 is FQNEAQ in the germline V gene. CDR3 coding DNA: TGTGCCAGCAGCGGTCCTACAGGGGAGCGCGAGCAGTACTTC. Residues: CASSGPTGEREQYF.